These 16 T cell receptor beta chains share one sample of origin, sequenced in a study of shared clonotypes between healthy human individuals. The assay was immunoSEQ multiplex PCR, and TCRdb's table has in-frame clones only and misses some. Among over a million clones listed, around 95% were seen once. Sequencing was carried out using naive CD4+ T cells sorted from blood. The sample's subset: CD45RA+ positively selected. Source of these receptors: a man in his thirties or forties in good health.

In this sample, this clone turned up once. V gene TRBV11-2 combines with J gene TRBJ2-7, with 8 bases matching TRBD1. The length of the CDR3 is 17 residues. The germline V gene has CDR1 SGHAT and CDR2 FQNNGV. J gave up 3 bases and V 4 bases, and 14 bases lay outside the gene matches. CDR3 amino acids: CASSSVSRQGLSYEQYF. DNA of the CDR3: TGTGCCAGCAGCTCCGTCTCACGACAGGGGTTGAGCTACGAGCAGTACTTC.

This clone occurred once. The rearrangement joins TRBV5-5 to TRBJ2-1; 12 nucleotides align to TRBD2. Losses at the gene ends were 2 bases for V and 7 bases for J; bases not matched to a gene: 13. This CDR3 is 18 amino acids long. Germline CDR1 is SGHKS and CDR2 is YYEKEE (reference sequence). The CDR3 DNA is TGTGCCAGCAGCTTCTCCGGGCTGACTAGCGGGAGTGCGAATGAGCAGTTCTTC. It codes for CASSFSGLTSGSANEQFF.

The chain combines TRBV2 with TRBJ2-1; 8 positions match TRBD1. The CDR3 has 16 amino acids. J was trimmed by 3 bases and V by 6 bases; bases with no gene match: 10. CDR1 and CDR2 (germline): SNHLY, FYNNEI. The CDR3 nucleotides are TGTGCCAGCAGCAAGACAGGGGCGTCCTTCTACAATGAGCAGTTCTTC. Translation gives CASSKTGASFYNEQFF.

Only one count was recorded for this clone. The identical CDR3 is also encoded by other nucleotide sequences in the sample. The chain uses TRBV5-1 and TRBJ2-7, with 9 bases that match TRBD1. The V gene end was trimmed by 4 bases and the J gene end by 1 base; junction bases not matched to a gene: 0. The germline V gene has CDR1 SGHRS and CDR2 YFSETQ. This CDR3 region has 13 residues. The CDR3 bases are TGCGCCAGCAGCGGGACAGGGTCCTACGAGCAGTACTTC. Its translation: CASSGTGSYEQYF.

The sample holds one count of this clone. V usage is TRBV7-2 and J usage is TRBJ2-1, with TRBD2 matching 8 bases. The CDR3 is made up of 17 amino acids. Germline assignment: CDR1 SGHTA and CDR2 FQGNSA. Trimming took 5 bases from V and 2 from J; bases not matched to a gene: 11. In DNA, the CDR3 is TGTGCCAGCAGCCCCTGGGGTAGCGGGACCACCTACAATGAGCAGTTCTTC. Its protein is CASSPWGSGTTYNEQFF.

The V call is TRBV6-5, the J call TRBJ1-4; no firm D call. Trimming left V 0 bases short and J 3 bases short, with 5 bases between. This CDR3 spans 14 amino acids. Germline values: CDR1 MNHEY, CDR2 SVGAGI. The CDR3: CASSYSTPNEKLFF. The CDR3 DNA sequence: TGTGCCAGCAGTTACTCGACACCTAATGAAAAACTGTTTTTT.

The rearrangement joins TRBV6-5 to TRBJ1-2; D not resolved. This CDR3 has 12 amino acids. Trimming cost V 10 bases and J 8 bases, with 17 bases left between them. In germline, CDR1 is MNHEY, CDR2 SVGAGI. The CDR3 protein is CATREGSRGYTF. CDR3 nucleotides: TGTGCCACCCGGGAGGGAAGTAGGGGCTACACCTTC.

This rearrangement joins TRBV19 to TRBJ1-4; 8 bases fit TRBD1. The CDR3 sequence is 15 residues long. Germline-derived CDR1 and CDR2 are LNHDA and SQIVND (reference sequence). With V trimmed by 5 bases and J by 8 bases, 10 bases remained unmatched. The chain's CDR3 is CASSPSTGEGEKLFF. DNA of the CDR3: TGTGCCAGTAGTCCTTCGACAGGGGAGGGAGAAAAACTGTTTTTT.

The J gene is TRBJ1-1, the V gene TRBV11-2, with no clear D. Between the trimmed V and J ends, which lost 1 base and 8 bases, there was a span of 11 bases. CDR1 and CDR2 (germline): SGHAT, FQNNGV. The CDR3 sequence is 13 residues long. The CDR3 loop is CASSLVSGGEAFF. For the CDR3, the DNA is TGTGCCAGCAGCTTAGTTTCAGGAGGAGAAGCTTTCTTT.

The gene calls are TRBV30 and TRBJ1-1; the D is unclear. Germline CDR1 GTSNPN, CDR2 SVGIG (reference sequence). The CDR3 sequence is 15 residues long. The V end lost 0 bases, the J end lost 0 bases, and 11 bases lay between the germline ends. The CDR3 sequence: CAWSVLRGMNTEAFF. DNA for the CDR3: TGTGCCTGGAGTGTACTCCGGGGAATGAACACTGAAGCTTTCTTT.

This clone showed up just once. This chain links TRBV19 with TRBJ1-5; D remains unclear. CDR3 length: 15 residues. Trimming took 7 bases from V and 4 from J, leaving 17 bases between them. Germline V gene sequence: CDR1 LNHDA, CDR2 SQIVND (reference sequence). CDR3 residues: CASTPNPYGNQPQHF. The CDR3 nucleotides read TGTGCCAGTACCCCTAACCCTTACGGGAATCAGCCCCAGCATTTT.

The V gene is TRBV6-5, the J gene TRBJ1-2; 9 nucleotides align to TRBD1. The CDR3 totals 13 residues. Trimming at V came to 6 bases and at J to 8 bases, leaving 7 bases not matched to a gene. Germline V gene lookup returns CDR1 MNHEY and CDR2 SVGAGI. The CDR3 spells CASRDTGGWGYTF. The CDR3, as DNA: TGTGCCAGCAGGGATACAGGGGGCTGGGGCTACACCTTC.

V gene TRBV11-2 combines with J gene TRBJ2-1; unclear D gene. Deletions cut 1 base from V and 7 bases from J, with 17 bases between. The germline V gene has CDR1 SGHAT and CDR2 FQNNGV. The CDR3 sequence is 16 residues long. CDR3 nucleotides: TGTGCCAGCAGCTTAGCCTCTATCCCGGCTATGAATGAGCAGTTCTTC. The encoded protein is CASSLASIPAMNEQFF.

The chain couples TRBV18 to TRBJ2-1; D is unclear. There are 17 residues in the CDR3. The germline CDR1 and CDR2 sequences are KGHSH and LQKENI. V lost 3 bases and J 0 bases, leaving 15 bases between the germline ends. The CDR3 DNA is TGTGCCAGCTCACCGGGCCATAGGGCGGACTCCTACAATGAGCAGTTCTTC. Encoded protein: CASSPGHRADSYNEQFF.

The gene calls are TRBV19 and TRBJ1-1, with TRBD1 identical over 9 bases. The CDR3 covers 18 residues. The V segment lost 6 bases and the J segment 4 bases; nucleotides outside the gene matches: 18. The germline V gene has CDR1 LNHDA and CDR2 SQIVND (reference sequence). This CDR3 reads CASRMSGTGRGVGTEAFF. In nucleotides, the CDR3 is TGTGCCAGTAGGATGTCCGGGACAGGGAGAGGAGTAGGCACTGAAGCTTTCTTT.

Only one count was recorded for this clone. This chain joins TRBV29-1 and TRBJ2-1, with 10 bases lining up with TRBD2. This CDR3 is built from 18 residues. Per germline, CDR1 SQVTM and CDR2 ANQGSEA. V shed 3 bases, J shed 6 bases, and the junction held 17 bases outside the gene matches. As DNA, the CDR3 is TGCAGCGTTGAGGCCTTAGCGGGAGGAGGTTTGTTGGGCAATGAGCAGTTCTTC. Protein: CSVEALAGGGLLGNEQFF.